These T cell receptor beta chains were read from a single sample in a study of blood T cell repertoires in COVID-19. Profiled with immunoSEQ multiplex PCR; TCRdb holds only in-frame clones, not every one. The profile shows more than 120,000 clones, approximately 85% of them singletons. Sequenced material: peripheral blood. These receptors all come from a human donor with acute or convalescent COVID-19. The donor label of this sample is uncertain. The CDR3 runs from the conserved cysteine through the conserved F or W. A D gene is named only where the DNA matches it firmly. Expanded clones are given a class, and other clones once, few, many or no size at all.

d_call,v_call,clone_size,j_call,cdr3_nt,cdr3_aa
NA,TRBV2,NA,TRBJ2-2,TGTGCCAGCGTTTTAGGACACAGACTCACCGGGGAGCTGTTTTTT,CASVLGHRLTGELFF
NA,TRBV20-1,NA,TRBJ1-1,TGCAGTGGCGGGGAAAGTACTGAAGCTTTCTTT,CSGGESTEAFF
NA,TRBV6-2/TRBV6-3,NA,TRBJ2-1,TGTGCCAGCAGTCTAAGCGGGTACAATGAGCAGTTCTTC,CASSLSGYNEQFF
TRBD1,TRBV3-1/TRBV3-2,NA,TRBJ1-1,TGTGCCAGCAGCGTGTCACAGGGGGGTACTGAAGCTTTCTTT,CASSVSQGGTEAFF
NA,TRBV9,NA,TRBJ1-3,TGTGCCAGCAGCGTAGATCCCGGAGCAGGAAACACCATATATTTT,CASSVDPGAGNTIYF
NA,TRBV2,NA,TRBJ1-5,TGTGCCAGCAACAGGGTCGGAAGCAATCAGCCCCAGCATTTT,CASNRVGSNQPQHF
TRBD1,TRBV7-2,NA,TRBJ1-6,TGTGCCAGCAGCTTAGTACAGGGGGATAATTCACCCCTCCACTTT,CASSLVQGDNSPLHF
NA,TRBV9,NA,TRBJ2-1,TGTGCCAGCAGCGTAGAATCAGGGTGGAAAAATGAGCAGTTCTTC,CASSVESGWKNEQFF
NA,TRBV2,NA,TRBJ1-1,TGTGCCAGCAGTCCCGGACAGTTTGAAGCTTTCTTT,CASSPGQFEAFF
TRBD1,TRBV19,few,TRBJ1-1,TGTGCCAGTAGTACCGCAGGGGGCGTTTTCACTGAAGCTTTCTTT,CASSTAGGVFTEAFF
NA,TRBV11-3,NA,TRBJ2-7,TGTGCCAGCAGCCCTCCCAGGACGGAGCGGCACTCCTACGAGCAGTACTTC,CASSPPRTERHSYEQYF
TRBD2,TRBV2,NA,TRBJ2-2,TGTGCCAGCAGTACCGGGACTAGCGGGGCGAACACCGGGGAGCTGTTTTTT,CASSTGTSGANTGELFF
TRBD2,TRBV20-1,NA,TRBJ2-1,TGCAGTGCGAGTAGCGGGGGAGTTTTGTACAATGAGCAGTTCTTC,CSASSGGVLYNEQFF
TRBD1,TRBV9,NA,TRBJ1-2,TGTGCCAGCAGCGTAGGGAGGGACAGGCCCTCCGACTATGGCTACACCTTC,CASSVGRDRPSDYGYTF
NA,TRBV27,NA,TRBJ1-6,TGTGCCAGCAGTTTCGAGAGCTCCTATAATTCACCCCTCCACTTT,CASSFESSYNSPLHF
NA,TRBV20-1,few,TRBJ1-1,TGCAGTGCTAGTGGTTCGGGAGGGAACACTGAAGCTTTCTTT,CSASGSGGNTEAFF
TRBD1,TRBV7-2,NA,TRBJ1-4,TGTGCCAGCAGCGTGGACAGGGAAATTAATGAAAAACTGTTTTTT,CASSVDREINEKLFF
NA,TRBV19,NA,TRBJ1-4,TGTGCCAGTGCCCCTCCGGAACAGGTACCAACTAATGAAAAACTGTTTTTT,CASAPPEQVPTNEKLFF
NA,TRBV6-4,NA,TRBJ2-5,TGTGCCAGCAGTGGGCGGCGGTCCCAAGAGACCCAGTACTTC,CASSGRRSQETQYF
TRBD1,TRBV6-5,NA,TRBJ1-2,TGTGCCAGCGAGGGACAGCGTAACTATGGCTACACCTTC,CASEGQRNYGYTF
NA,TRBV5-5,NA,TRBJ2-3,TGTGCCAGCAGCTTACGGACAGCCACGGATACGCAGTATTTT,CASSLRTATDTQYF
TRBD1,TRBV28,NA,TRBJ1-1,TGTGCCAGCAGTGGACTGACAGGGGGCTTTAAAGCTTTCTTT,CASSGLTGGFKAFF
NA,TRBV10-3,NA,TRBJ1-1,TGTGCCATCAGTGGGGAGGGCACTGAAGCTTTCTTT,CAISGEGTEAFF
TRBD1,TRBV5-1,NA,TRBJ1-1,TGCGCCAGCAGCTCGGGACAGGGTTCGAACACTGAAGCTTTCTTT,CASSSGQGSNTEAFF
NA,TRBV18,NA,TRBJ1-2,TGTGCCAGCTCACCATCGGGAGCGAGTAACTATGGCTACACCTTC,CASSPSGASNYGYTF
NA,TRBV12-3/TRBV12-4,NA,TRBJ2-3,TGTGCCAGCAGTTTCCCTCCCGATACGCAGTATTTT,CASSFPPDTQYF
NA,TRBV18,NA,TRBJ1-4,TGTGCAACGCAGGGGCTGCGTAATGAAAAACTGTTTTTT,CATQGLRNEKLFF
NA,TRBV11-3,NA,TRBJ1-1,TGTGCCAGCAGCACGACCTGGGAGACTGAAGCTTTCTTT,CASSTTWETEAFF
TRBD1,TRBV6-2/TRBV6-3,once,TRBJ1-6,TGTGCCAGCAGTAACCAGGGACAGGTGTACTATAATTCACCCCTCCACTTT,CASSNQGQVYYNSPLHF
NA,TRBV30,NA,TRBJ2-5,TGTGCCTGGAGGGACAGATCCCCAGAGACCCAGTACTTC,CAWRDRSPETQYF
NA,TRBV6-6,NA,TRBJ1-2,TGTGCCTGCGGGTATGGCGGCCCGGTTGGCTACACCTTC,CACGYGGPVGYTF
NA,TRBV4-2,NA,TRBJ2-1,TGTGCCAGCAGCCAATATTACAGGAAAGGGGACAATGAGCAGTTCTTC,CASSQYYRKGDNEQFF
TRBD1,TRBV4-3,NA,TRBJ2-3,TGCGCCAGCAGCCAAGACCGACAGGGGGCCTCGCCGATCACAGATACGCAGTATTTT,CASSQDRQGASPITDTQYF
TRBD1,TRBV6-5,few,TRBJ1-5,TGTGCCAGCAGGCTTGGGACAGGCAGCAATCAGCCCCAGCATTTT,CASRLGTGSNQPQHF
NA,TRBV2,NA,TRBJ1-1,TGTGCCAGCAACAGGTTCCAGGAGGGTACTGAAGCTTTCTTT,CASNRFQEGTEAFF
TRBD1,TRBV4-2,NA,TRBJ1-4,TGTGCCAGCAGCCAAGTTGTAGGGGGCTCGGGGGTTCCTAATGAAAAACTGTTTTTT,CASSQVVGGSGVPNEKLFF
NA,TRBV4-3,NA,TRBJ2-7,TGCGCCAGCAGCCAAGATAGGGGCCAGACCTACGAGCAGTACTTC,CASSQDRGQTYEQYF
NA,TRBV19,NA,TRBJ1-1,TGTGCCAGTAGTATGGAGCGGATGGACACTGAAGCTTTCTTT,CASSMERMDTEAFF
NA,TRBV10-3,few,TRBJ1-5,TGTGCCATCGCAGTACAGCAATTCGAACAGCCCCAGCATTTT,CAIAVQQFEQPQHF
NA,TRBV18,NA,TRBJ2-7,TGTGCCAGCTCACCTCTCGAACAGGCCTACGAGCAGTACTTC,CASSPLEQAYEQYF
NA,TRBV10-3,NA,TRBJ1-4,TGTGCCATCAGTGAAGGCAGGGGTGGAGAAAAACTGTTTTTT,CAISEGRGGEKLFF
TRBD2,TRBV10-3,NA,TRBJ2-2,TGTGCCACCACCCGTGTGGGGACGGGGGGGAACACCGGGGAGCTGTTTTTT,CATTRVGTGGNTGELFF
NA,TRBV7-2,once,TRBJ2-1,TGTGCCAGCAGCTTAATTGTTAAACCCGGCAATGAGCAGTTCTTC,CASSLIVKPGNEQFF
NA,TRBV19,NA,TRBJ1-1,TGTGCCAGTAGTATAGTCGGGCCCAGGGGTGAAGCTTTCTTT,CASSIVGPRGEAFF
NA,TRBV28,NA,TRBJ1-1,TGTGCCAGCAGTACTAGCCCGAACACTGAAGCTTTCTTT,CASSTSPNTEAFF
NA,TRBV18,NA,TRBJ1-1,TGTGCCAGCTCACCCTGGGTCGGGGGAACAAACACTGAAGCTTTCTTT,CASSPWVGGTNTEAFF
TRBD1,TRBV7-2,NA,TRBJ1-2,TGTGCCAGCAGCCCAGAGGGACAGGGATGGGGCTACACCTTC,CASSPEGQGWGYTF
TRBD1,TRBV9,NA,TRBJ2-2,TGTGCCAGCAGCGTAGTCGGGACAGGGTCAAACACCGGGGAGCTGTTTTTT,CASSVVGTGSNTGELFF
TRBD1,TRBV7-2,NA,TRBJ2-2,TGTGCCAGCAGCTCGACAGGGGGGCAGACCGGGGAGCTGTTTTTT,CASSSTGGQTGELFF
TRBD1,TRBV18,NA,TRBJ2-1,TGTGCCAGCTCACCGAACAGGGGTGATGAGCAGTTCTTC,CASSPNRGDEQFF
TRBD1,TRBV7-2,NA,TRBJ1-4,TGTGCCAGCAACCCCTCCGGGACAGGGTACGAAAAACTGTTTTTT,CASNPSGTGYEKLFF
NA,TRBV24-1,NA,TRBJ2-2,TGTGCCACCAGTGATCGAGGGAACACCGGGGAGCTGTTTTTT,CATSDRGNTGELFF